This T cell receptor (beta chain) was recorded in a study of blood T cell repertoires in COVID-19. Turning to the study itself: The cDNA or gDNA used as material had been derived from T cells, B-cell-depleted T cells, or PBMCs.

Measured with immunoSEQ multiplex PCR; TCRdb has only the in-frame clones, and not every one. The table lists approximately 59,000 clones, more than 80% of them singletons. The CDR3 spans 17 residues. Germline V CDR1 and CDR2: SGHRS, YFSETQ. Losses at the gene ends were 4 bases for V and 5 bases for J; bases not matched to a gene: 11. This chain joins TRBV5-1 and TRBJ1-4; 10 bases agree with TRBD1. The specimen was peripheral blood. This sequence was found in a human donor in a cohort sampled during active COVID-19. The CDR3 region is CASSPTPQDRGNEKLFF. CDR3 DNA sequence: TGCGCCAGCAGCCCTACCCCGCAGGACAGGGGGAATGAAAAACTGTTTTTT.